This T cell receptor beta chain was documented in a study of shared clonotypes between healthy human individuals. The study, taken as a whole, reports: Across a handful of donors, naive CD4 shared 4.5% to 6%, naive CD8 under 4%, memory CD4 roughly 2.1%, memory CD8 over 0.3%. Generally, estimated richness proved larger in naive subsets than it did in memory subsets.

A CD45RA-negative memory subset and a CD45RA+ naive subset were separated from the CD4+ cells. V was clipped by 6 bases and J by 4 bases, with 9 bases between them. There are 11 residues in the CDR3. Germline V gives CDR1 DFQATT, CDR2 SNEGSKA (reference sequence). In regard to this clone: The antigen is not known.

Each sorted subset replicate got 200 ng genomic DNA, tens of thousands of genomes. The data were produced by immunoSEQ multiplex PCR, yet TCRdb's version contains in-frame clones alone and is incomplete. Counted here are 1,500,000 or so clones, around 98.5% occurring once; the ten biggest clones make up approximately 0.4%. The source is a man under 40 in good health. The chain carries TRBV20-1 and TRBJ1-2, with unresolved D. Sequencing was carried out using naive CD4+ T cells sorted from blood. The sample's subset: CD45RA+ positively selected. The CDR3 region has the DNA TGCAGTGCCTCCGCTCCCTATGGCTACACCTTC. This codes for CSASAPYGYTF.